A single sample is the source of the 32 T cell receptor beta chains below, sequenced in a study of shared clonotypes between healthy human individuals. Terminally differentiated effector memory CD45RA+ cells were excluded from the naive CD8 cells, which were CD45RO-negative and positively selected for CCR7. Clones were read by immunoSEQ multiplex PCR, and TCRdb kept only the in-frame ones, dropping some. The sample lists 1.5 million to 2.5 million clones, over 85% occurring once. What was sequenced was naive CD8+ T cells sorted from blood. The receptor source for this set is a man aged 18 to 30 in good health.

The chain employs TRBV13 and TRBJ1-1; possible D gene TRBD1, 6 bases. Germline V CDR1 and CDR2: PRHDT, FYEKMQ (reference sequence). V dropped 10 bases and J dropped 9 bases, with 15 bases sitting between them. The length of the CDR3 is 11 residues. CDR3 coding DNA: TGTGCCATACTAAGGGGGGAAAAAGCTTTCTTT. It translates to CAILRGEKAFF.

The V and J genes are TRBV7-9 and TRBJ2-1; tentatively, D is TRBD2 (6 bases). Germline-derived CDR1 and CDR2 are SEHNR and FQNEAQ (reference sequence). This CDR3 is 15 amino acids long. Trimming removed 0 bases at V and 7 bases at J, with 13 bases between. CDR3: CASSLAHWDLNEQFF. The CDR3 DNA follows: TGTGCCAGCAGCTTAGCGCACTGGGACTTGAATGAGCAGTTCTTC. Together with reference TRBV7-9 and TRBJ2-1, the CDR3 gives the full variable domain: DTGVSQNPRHKITKRGQNVTFRCDPISEHNRLYWYRQTLGQGPEFLTYFQNEAQLEKSRLLSDRFSAERPKGSFSTLEIQRTEQGDSAMYLCASSLAHWDLNEQFFGPGTRLTVL.

The chain carries TRBV1 and TRBJ2-5; the table's D gene call, TRBD2, was not cross checked with the DNA. TRBV1 is marked as a pseudogene. This CDR3 is 15 amino acids long. The CDR3 here is CTSRCRDCHQETQYF. The DNA of the CDR3 is TGCACCAGCAGGTGCCGGGACTGCCACCAAGAGACCCAGTACTTC.

The J gene is TRBJ1-5, the V gene TRBV5-5; no clear D. Germline CDR1 and CDR2: SGHKS and YYEKEE (reference sequence). This CDR3 spans 12 amino acids. The V gene lost 4 bases and the J gene lost 5 bases, with 7 bases spanning the gap. In DNA form, the CDR3 reads TGTGCCAGCAGCGCAACCGATCAGCCCCAGCATTTT. As protein: CASSATDQPQHF.

The chain couples TRBV13 to TRBJ1-1; a possible D gene is TRBD1 (5 bases). The CDR3 covers 14 residues. The germline gives CDR1 PRHDT, CDR2 FYEKMQ (reference sequence). Deletions cut 3 bases from V and 5 bases from J, with 13 bases between. Here the CDR3 reads CASSFRGAGTEAFF. The CDR3 nucleotides are TGTGCCAGCAGCTTTCGGGGCGCGGGGACTGAAGCTTTCTTT.

As to this clone: The DNA is left out, because the CDR3 cannot be placed on it with certainty; the CDR3 is given as TCRdb lists it. This sequence joins TRBV21-1 and TRBJ2-1; TRBD2, as called in the table, went unchecked against the DNA. TRBV21-1 is assigned pseudogene status. The CDR3 is 21 amino acids long, termini counted. CDR3 protein: CASSDHLSFGRGAPPGNEQFF.

This rearrangement joins TRBV4-3 to TRBJ2-7; perhaps TRBD2 as D (5 bases). This CDR3 is built from 14 residues. The germline gives CDR1 LGHNA, CDR2 YSLEER. Trimming cost V 2 bases and J 2 bases, with 10 bases left between them. The CDR3 here is CASSQSPGAYEQYF. CDR3 DNA sequence: TGCGCCAGCAGCCAAAGCCCCGGGGCCTACGAGCAGTACTTC.

The V gene is TRBV12-5, the J gene TRBJ1-2, with D perhaps matching TRBD1 (5 bases). This CDR3 spans 14 amino acids. Looked up from germline, CDR1 is LGHNT and CDR2 is FRNRAP. V was pared by 6 bases and J by 4 bases, with 15 bases between. The CDR3 sequence is CASGWADDSYGYTF. The CDR3, as DNA: TGTGCTAGTGGGTGGGCGGACGACAGCTATGGCTACACCTTC.

The chain links TRBV6-6 to TRBJ1-4; 7 bases match TRBD1. Unmatched junction bases numbered 7, after V lost 7 bases and J lost 8 bases. The CDR3 length is 13 residues. Germline-derived CDR1 and CDR2 are MNHNY and SVGAGI (reference sequence). The DNA for the CDR3 is TGTGCCAGCACTCCTACAGGGGTGGAAAAACTGTTTTTT. Translated: CASTPTGVEKLFF.

The rearrangement uses TRBV28 and TRBJ1-1, with D unclear. Germline lookup yields CDR1 MDHEN and CDR2 SYDVKM. The CDR3 has 14 residues. V shed 3 bases and J shed 3 bases, with 11 bases lying between them. The CDR3 DNA reads as TGTGCCAGCAGTTTTAGGGATCTCTACACTGAAGCTTTCTTT. Its translation is CASSFRDLYTEAFF.

The chain is built from TRBV27 and TRBJ2-7, with 7 bases identical to TRBD2. Germline V gene data show CDR1 as MNHEY and CDR2 as SMNVEV (reference sequence). V lost 4 bases, J lost 2 bases, and 5 bases stayed unmatched. The CDR3 sequence is 14 residues long. The CDR3 region is CASSWASGTYEQYF. CDR3 nucleotides: TGTGCCAGCAGTTGGGCTAGCGGAACCTACGAGCAGTACTTC.

The V gene is TRBV27, the J gene TRBJ1-2; D perhaps matches TRBD1 (5 bases). The germline V gene encodes CDR1 MNHEY and CDR2 SMNVEV (reference sequence). The CDR3 contains 13 residues. The V end was cut by 6 bases, the J end by 8 bases, with 16 bases between. This CDR3 is CASRGDLIEGYTF. The DNA of the CDR3 is TGTGCCAGCAGGGGGGACCTCATCGAGGGCTACACCTTC.

This clone has a handful of counts. CDR3 sequence reads: CAWSTGPKNSPLHF. CDR3 nucleotides: TGTGCCTGGAGTACGGGGCCGAAGAATTCACCCCTCCACTTT. This rearrangement joins TRBV30 to TRBJ1-6; D might be TRBD1 (5 bases). The CDR3 has 14 residues. Germline V gene data show CDR1 as GTSNPN and CDR2 as SVGIG (reference sequence). V gave up 2 bases and J gave up 7 bases, with 12 bases separating them.

V and J are TRBV29-1 and TRBJ2-2; D is unclear. V dropped 4 bases and J dropped 7 bases, with 7 bases sitting between them. The CDR3 consists of 11 residues. The germline V gene has CDR1 SQVTM and CDR2 ANQGSEA. CDR3 sequence: CSVVQSGELFF. The CDR3 DNA sequence: TGCAGCGTTGTGCAAAGCGGGGAGCTGTTTTTT.

The V gene is TRBV15, the J gene TRBJ2-1, with D unresolved. The V and J ends lost 0 bases and 6 bases respectively, with 12 bases between them. From germline, CDR1 is LNHNV and CDR2 YYDKDF (reference sequence). This CDR3 has 15 amino acids. The CDR3 protein is CATSREAKGINEQFF. The CDR3 DNA sequence: TGTGCCACCAGCAGAGAGGCCAAGGGAATCAATGAGCAGTTCTTC.

The rearrangement links TRBV28 to TRBJ2-1; 9 bases match TRBD2. V gave up 3 bases and J gave up 7 bases; unmatched junction bases: 4. The germline V gene has CDR1 MDHEN and CDR2 SYDVKM. The CDR3 sequence is 14 residues long. The CDR3 sequence: CASSLRGGGNEQFF. The DNA for the CDR3 is TGTGCCAGCAGTTTGCGGGGGGGAGGGAATGAGCAGTTCTTC.

This chain joins TRBV7-9 and TRBJ2-5; D uncertain. Germline assignment: CDR1 SEHNR and CDR2 FQNEAQ (reference sequence). The CDR3 sequence is 11 residues long. The ends were cut back, 6 bases at V and 4 bases at J, with 6 bases in the middle. This CDR3 is CASSSPETQYF. The DNA of the CDR3 is TGTGCCAGCAGTTCGCCAGAGACCCAGTACTTC.

On this clone itself: The identical CDR3 is also encoded by other nucleotide sequences in the sample. The chain carries TRBV6-1 and TRBJ2-7; D is undetermined. CDR3 length: 13 amino acids. Germline V CDR1 and CDR2: MNHNS, SASEGT. The V end was cut by 1 base, the J end by 2 bases, with 6 bases between. The DNA for the CDR3 is TGTGCCAGCAGTGAAGGGCTAACCTACGAGCAGTACTTC. Translation gives CASSEGLTYEQYF.

A single count supports this clone. This CDR3 is also generated by other DNA sequences in the sample. In nucleotides, the CDR3 is TGTGCCAGCAGTTTAGACAGGGGGAGCTCCTACGAGCAGTACTTC. This sequence encodes CASSLDRGSSYEQYF. The chain links TRBV27 to TRBJ2-7, with 9 bases matching TRBD1. Looked up from germline, CDR1 is MNHEY and CDR2 is SMNVEV (reference sequence). V lost 2 bases, J lost 0 bases, and 2 bases stayed unmatched. The CDR3 runs 15 residues.

The chain recombines TRBV11-2 with TRBJ2-5; maybe TRBD1 (5 bases). Trimming removed 5 bases from V and 5 bases from J, with 18 bases in between. Germline V lookup: CDR1 SGHAT, CDR2 FQNNGV. There are 15 residues in the CDR3. CDR3 bases: TGTGCCAGCAGCCTTGAACAGGTTTATGCGGAGACCCAGTACTTC. It encodes CASSLEQVYAETQYF.

The J gene is TRBJ1-5, the V gene TRBV18; tentative D call: TRBD1 (5 bases). The germline gives CDR1 KGHSH, CDR2 LQKENI. Trimming stripped 3 bases from V and 4 bases from J, with 10 bases between. This CDR3 is built from 14 residues. CDR3 bases: TGTGCCAGCTCACCGGGGCAGGCTAATCAGCCCCAGCATTTT. Protein sequence: CASSPGQANQPQHF.

The CDR3 spells CASSSLAGAYNEQFF. CDR3 in DNA: TGTGCCAGCAGTTCTCTAGCGGGGGCCTACAATGAGCAGTTCTTC. The chain has TRBV28 and TRBJ2-1; 10 bases are shared with TRBD2. Unmatched junction bases numbered 2, after V lost 4 bases and J lost 2 bases. CDR3 size: 15 residues. Germline V lookup: CDR1 MDHEN, CDR2 SYDVKM. Using reference TRBV28 and TRBJ2-1 for the parts outside the CDR3, the full variable domain is DVKVTQSSRYLVKRTGEKVFLECVQDMDHENMFWYRQDPGLGLRLIYFSYDVKMKEKGDIPEGYSVSREKKERFSLILESASTNQTSMYLCASSSLAGAYNEQFFGPGTRLTVL.

The J gene is TRBJ1-6, the V gene TRBV9; possibly TRBD1 for D (5 bases). With 5 bases removed from V and 10 bases from J, the gap between germline ends came to 13 bases. The length of the CDR3 is 13 residues. In germline, CDR1 is SGDLS, CDR2 YYNGEE. The CDR3 region is CASSSSRQSPLHF. Here the CDR3 DNA reads TGTGCCAGCAGTTCCTCCCGACAGTCACCCCTCCACTTT. The complete variable domain, with remaining parts taken from reference TRBV9 and TRBJ1-6, reads DSGVTQTPKHLITATGQRVTLRCSPRSGDLSVYWYQQSLDQGLQFLIQYYNGEERAKGNILERFSAQQFPDLHSELNLSSLELGDSALYFCASSSSRQSPLHFGNGTRLTVT.

The chain has TRBV10-3 and TRBJ2-1, with TRBD2 matching over 10 bases. Losses at the gene ends were 6 bases for V and 5 bases for J; bases not matched to a gene: 4. CDR1 and CDR2 from the germline V gene are ENHRY and SYGVKD. CDR3 length: 14 residues. This CDR3 is CAIRPGTSDNEQFF. The CDR3 nucleotides are TGTGCCATCAGACCCGGGACTAGCGACAATGAGCAGTTCTTC.

The V call is TRBV5-4, the J call TRBJ2-2; 8 nucleotides agree with TRBD1. The CDR3 has 16 residues. CDR1 and CDR2 from the germline V gene are SGHNT and YYREEE (reference sequence). After removal of 5 bases from V and 1 base from J, the junction contained 7 bases not matched to a gene. In nucleotides, the CDR3 is TGTGCCAGCAGAGGAGACAGGGGACAGAACACCGGGGAGCTGTTTTTT. As protein: CASRGDRGQNTGELFF.

This clone was seen a single time. The chain recombines TRBV4-1 with TRBJ2-2, with D tentatively TRBD2 (5 bases). The CDR3 is 12 residues long. The germline gives CDR1 MGHRA, CDR2 YSYEKL. With 10 bases removed from V and 3 bases from J, the gap between germline ends came to 9 bases. This chain's CDR3 is CATRGYTGELFF. The CDR3 DNA sequence: TGCGCCACCCGGGGATACACCGGGGAGCTGTTTTTT.

The V and J genes are TRBV5-6 and TRBJ1-4; TRBD1 matches 11 bases. V lost 2 bases, J lost 3 bases, and 3 bases stayed unmatched. Germline-derived CDR1 and CDR2 are SGHDT and YYEEEE. CDR3 length: 16 residues. The chain's CDR3 is CASSFGQGAANEKLFF. CDR3 DNA: TGTGCCAGCAGCTTCGGACAGGGGGCTGCTAATGAAAAACTGTTTTTT.

As to this clone: Other DNA variants within this sample encode the same CDR3. V and J are TRBV4-1 and TRBJ2-1; D may be TRBD2 (5 bases). The CDR3 has 15 amino acids. Germline CDR1 is MGHRA and CDR2 is YSYEKL. V lost 3 bases to trimming and J lost 0 bases, with 9 bases between them. The CDR3 spells CASSQDLSSYNEQFF. The CDR3 region has the DNA TGCGCCAGCAGCCAGGACTTGAGCTCCTACAATGAGCAGTTCTTC.

The CDR3 DNA follows: TGTGCCACCACCGAGGGGGGGGAGCTGTTTTTT. Translating gives CATTEGGELFF. The rearrangement links TRBV6-5 to TRBJ2-2; D may be TRBD1 or TRBD2 (5 bases each). The CDR3 totals 11 residues. Trimming left V 10 bases short and J 8 bases short, with 11 bases between. Germline V CDR1 and CDR2: MNHEY, SVGAGI.

The rearrangement uses TRBV28 and TRBJ2-7, with D perhaps matching TRBD1 (6 bases). This CDR3 region has 16 residues. Trimming took 3 bases from V and 3 from J, leaving 18 bases between them. Germline assignment: CDR1 MDHEN and CDR2 SYDVKM. CDR3 coding DNA: TGTGCCAGCAGTTTGTACCCAGGGGCATTACGCTACGAGCAGTACTTC. Translation gives CASSLYPGALRYEQYF. Full variable domain (outside the CDR3, taken from reference TRBV28 and TRBJ2-7): DVKVTQSSRYLVKRTGEKVFLECVQDMDHENMFWYRQDPGLGLRLIYFSYDVKMKEKGDIPEGYSVSREKKERFSLILESASTNQTSMYLCASSLYPGALRYEQYFGPGTRLTVT.

This clone was seen only a few times. The J gene is TRBJ1-5, the V gene TRBV5-1, with D unresolved. The CDR3 is 13 amino acids. Between the trimmed V and J ends, which lost 0 bases and 4 bases, there was a span of 5 bases. Germline lookup yields CDR1 SGHRS and CDR2 YFSETQ. The CDR3 sequence is CASSLESNQPQHF. The CDR3 nucleotides are TGCGCCAGCAGCTTGGAGTCGAATCAGCCCCAGCATTTT.

The CDR3 coding sequence is TGTGCCTGGAGACGTAATATGGAAGCTTTCTTT. Protein sequence: CAWRRNMEAFF. The chain uses TRBV30 and TRBJ1-1; D remains unclear. Between the trimmed V and J ends, which lost 3 bases and 8 bases, there was a span of 10 bases. The CDR3 has 11 residues. Looked up from germline, CDR1 is GTSNPN and CDR2 is SVGIG (reference sequence). The full variable domain, with the rest looked up from reference TRBV30 and TRBJ1-1, is SQTIHQWPATLVQPVGSPLSLECTVEGTSNPNLYWYRQAAGRGLQLLFYSVGIGQISSEVPQNLSASRPQDRQFILSSKKLLLSDSGFYLCAWRRNMEAFFGQGTRLTVV.